The rows below give T cell receptor beta chains drawn from one sample of a study of cytomegalovirus exposure and HLA in healthy donors. TCRdb's table, derived via immunoSEQ multiplex PCR, lists solely in-frame clones and lacks some. The data contain approximately 270,000 clones, 80% to 90% of them singletons. The sample comprised PBMCs. Receptors originate from a woman under 30 in good health and CMV-seronegative. Each CDR3 is given with its conserved first and last residue. D genes are given only for firm matches. Expanded clones are given a class, and other clones once, few, many or no size at all.

j_gene: TRBJ1-1
d_gene: NA
abundance: NA
v_gene: TRBV6-5
CDR3aa: CASSFQGGLNTEAFF
CDR3nt: TGTGCCAGCAGTTTTCAAGGGGGTTTGAACACTGAAGCTTTCTTT

j_gene: TRBJ2-1
d_gene: NA
abundance: NA
v_gene: TRBV10-1
CDR3aa: CASSFPGALDNEQFF
CDR3nt: TGCGCCAGCAGTTTCCCGGGTGCCCTTGACAATGAGCAGTTCTTC

j_gene: TRBJ1-2
d_gene: NA
abundance: NA
v_gene: TRBV5-1
CDR3aa: CASRPGLLNYGYTF
CDR3nt: TGCGCCAGCAGACCGGGACTGTTGAACTATGGCTACACCTTC

j_gene: TRBJ2-7
d_gene: TRBD1
abundance: NA
v_gene: TRBV6-5
CDR3aa: CASSRRQGNLYEQYF
CDR3nt: TGTGCCAGCAGCCGAAGACAGGGGAACTTATACGAGCAGTACTTC

j_gene: TRBJ2-2
d_gene: TRBD2
abundance: NA
v_gene: TRBV9
CDR3aa: CASSAPGGTGELFF
CDR3nt: TGTGCCAGCAGCGCCCCGGGGGGAACCGGGGAGCTGTTTTTT

j_gene: TRBJ1-2
d_gene: NA
abundance: NA
v_gene: TRBV28
CDR3aa: CASTPGTGGGYTF
CDR3nt: TGTGCCAGCACTCCCGGGACGGGGGGTGGCTACACCTTC

j_gene: TRBJ1-1
d_gene: TRBD1
abundance: NA
v_gene: TRBV12-5
CDR3aa: CASGGTGGNTEAFF
CDR3nt: TGTGCTAGTGGTGGGACAGGAGGGAACACTGAAGCTTTCTTT

j_gene: TRBJ2-3
d_gene: TRBD1
abundance: NA
v_gene: TRBV7-2
CDR3aa: CASSPWTGGLDTQYF
CDR3nt: TGTGCCAGCAGCCCTTGGACAGGGGGTCTCGATACGCAGTATTTT

j_gene: TRBJ2-1
d_gene: TRBD1
abundance: NA
v_gene: TRBV7-2
CDR3aa: CASSWDRYNEQFF
CDR3nt: TGTGCCAGCAGCTGGGACAGGTACAATGAGCAGTTCTTC

j_gene: TRBJ2-7
d_gene: TRBD1
abundance: once
v_gene: TRBV7-2
CDR3aa: CASSPGTGEAYEQYF
CDR3nt: TGTGCCAGCAGCCCAGGGACAGGGGAAGCCTACGAGCAGTACTTC

j_gene: TRBJ1-1
d_gene: NA
abundance: NA
v_gene: TRBV6-5
CDR3aa: CASSYSMLGGAEAFF
CDR3nt: TGTGCCAGCAGTTACTCGATGCTAGGCGGGGCTGAAGCTTTCTTT

j_gene: TRBJ1-1
d_gene: NA
abundance: NA
v_gene: TRBV4-1
CDR3aa: CASSQGPQGTNTEAFF
CDR3nt: TGCGCCAGCAGCCAAGGACCCCAGGGCACGAACACTGAAGCTTTCTTT

j_gene: TRBJ1-4
d_gene: TRBD1
abundance: NA
v_gene: TRBV6-5
CDR3aa: CASSDGTVNEKLFF
CDR3nt: TGTGCCAGCAGTGACGGGACAGTAAATGAAAAACTGTTTTTT

j_gene: TRBJ2-7
d_gene: TRBD1
abundance: NA
v_gene: TRBV6-6
CDR3aa: CASSYGDRAASYEQYF
CDR3nt: TGTGCCAGCAGTTACGGCGACAGGGCAGCCTCCTACGAGCAGTACTTC

j_gene: TRBJ1-2
d_gene: NA
abundance: NA
v_gene: TRBV29-1
CDR3aa: CSVVPLRGLYGYTF
CDR3nt: TGCAGCGTTGTCCCCCTTAGGGGGTTGTATGGCTACACCTTC

j_gene: TRBJ2-2
d_gene: TRBD2
abundance: NA
v_gene: TRBV6-5
CDR3aa: CASSRLAGTGELFF
CDR3nt: TGTGCCAGCAGCAGACTAGCGGGGACCGGGGAGCTGTTTTTT

j_gene: TRBJ1-2
d_gene: NA
abundance: NA
v_gene: TRBV7-9
CDR3aa: CASSFGQGTAYGYTF
CDR3nt: TGTGCCAGCAGCTTCGGGCAGGGGACCGCCTATGGCTACACCTTC

j_gene: TRBJ2-7
d_gene: NA
abundance: NA
v_gene: TRBV28
CDR3aa: CASSWDTPRGEQYF
CDR3nt: TGTGCCAGCAGTTGGGACACCCCGCGAGGCGAGCAGTACTTC

j_gene: TRBJ2-7
d_gene: TRBD1
abundance: NA
v_gene: TRBV2
CDR3aa: CASSWGQGAPYEQYF
CDR3nt: TGTGCCAGCAGTTGGGGACAGGGGGCCCCCTACGAGCAGTACTTC

j_gene: TRBJ2-7
d_gene: NA
abundance: NA
v_gene: TRBV27
CDR3aa: CASSQSNPRDEQYF
CDR3nt: TGTGCCAGCAGCCAATCCAACCCCAGGGACGAGCAGTACTTC

j_gene: TRBJ1-1
d_gene: NA
abundance: NA
v_gene: TRBV2
CDR3aa: CASSEQGGEAFF
CDR3nt: TGTGCCAGCAGTGAACAGGGAGGTGAAGCTTTCTTT

j_gene: TRBJ2-7
d_gene: TRBD1
abundance: NA
v_gene: TRBV11-3
CDR3aa: CASTPGQGYYEQYF
CDR3nt: TGTGCCAGCACCCCGGGACAGGGATACTACGAGCAGTACTTC

j_gene: TRBJ1-2
d_gene: NA
abundance: NA
v_gene: TRBV29-1
CDR3aa: CSVEKTVNYGYTF
CDR3nt: TGCAGCGTTGAAAAGACAGTAAACTATGGCTACACCTTC

j_gene: TRBJ1-1
d_gene: NA
abundance: NA
v_gene: TRBV5-4
CDR3aa: CASSSGAAGDTEAFF
CDR3nt: TGTGCCAGCAGCTCTGGCGCGGCCGGGGACACTGAAGCTTTCTTT

j_gene: TRBJ1-2
d_gene: NA
abundance: NA
v_gene: TRBV28
CDR3aa: CASSLWARAYNGYTF
CDR3nt: TGTGCCAGCAGTTTATGGGCCAGGGCCTATAATGGCTACACCTTC

j_gene: TRBJ1-1
d_gene: TRBD1
abundance: NA
v_gene: TRBV29-1
CDR3aa: CSVDFPGQGAGTEAFF
CDR3nt: TGCAGCGTAGACTTCCCGGGACAGGGGGCGGGAACTGAAGCTTTCTTT

j_gene: TRBJ1-5
d_gene: NA
abundance: NA
v_gene: TRBV27
CDR3aa: CASSSWGGYDQPQHF
CDR3nt: TGTGCCAGCAGTTCGTGGGGGGGATACGATCAGCCCCAGCATTTT

j_gene: TRBJ1-4
d_gene: NA
abundance: NA
v_gene: TRBV6-1
CDR3aa: CASSRGGQGNEKLFF
CDR3nt: TGTGCCAGCAGTAGGGGGGGGCAAGGTAATGAAAAACTGTTTTTT

j_gene: TRBJ2-7
d_gene: NA
abundance: once
v_gene: TRBV4-1
CDR3aa: CASSQVVRVDYEQYF
CDR3nt: TGCGCCAGCAGCCAGGTAGTACGGGTCGACTACGAGCAGTACTTC

j_gene: TRBJ2-1
d_gene: TRBD2
abundance: NA
v_gene: TRBV2
CDR3aa: CASSDQAGGLNEQFF
CDR3nt: TGTGCCAGCAGTGACCAAGCGGGAGGTCTCAATGAGCAGTTCTTC

j_gene: TRBJ2-7
d_gene: NA
abundance: NA
v_gene: TRBV6-5
CDR3aa: CASSPGAGEQYF
CDR3nt: TGTGCCAGCAGCCCAGGGGCGGGCGAGCAGTACTTC

j_gene: TRBJ2-3
d_gene: NA
abundance: NA
v_gene: TRBV7-2
CDR3aa: CASSFAVPDTQYF
CDR3nt: TGTGCCAGCAGCTTCGCAGTACCAGATACGCAGTATTTT

j_gene: TRBJ2-2
d_gene: TRBD1
abundance: NA
v_gene: TRBV9
CDR3aa: CASSPTGDGTGELFF
CDR3nt: TGTGCCAGCAGCCCGACAGGGGACGGTACCGGGGAGCTGTTTTTT

j_gene: TRBJ2-3
d_gene: TRBD1
abundance: NA
v_gene: TRBV27
CDR3aa: CASSTGTGTDTQYF
CDR3nt: TGTGCCAGCAGCACCGGGACAGGCACAGATACGCAGTATTTT

j_gene: TRBJ1-1
d_gene: NA
abundance: NA
v_gene: TRBV14
CDR3aa: CASSLRGRTEAFF
CDR3nt: TGTGCCAGCAGCCTTAGGGGGAGAACTGAAGCTTTCTTT

j_gene: TRBJ2-3
d_gene: NA
abundance: NA
v_gene: TRBV5-1
CDR3aa: CASSLAGFGTDTQYF
CDR3nt: TGCGCCAGCAGCTTGGCAGGGTTCGGCACAGATACGCAGTATTTT

j_gene: TRBJ1-4
d_gene: NA
abundance: once
v_gene: TRBV5-1
CDR3aa: CASSPGQPTNEKLFF
CDR3nt: TGCGCCAGCAGCCCCGGACAGCCAACTAATGAAAAACTGTTTTTT

j_gene: TRBJ1-2
d_gene: TRBD1
abundance: NA
v_gene: TRBV11-2
CDR3aa: CASSPGVTGSGYTF
CDR3nt: TGTGCCAGCAGCCCCGGCGTGACAGGGTCTGGCTACACCTTC